Here is one TCR beta chain with its context. Its specificity is unknown. Unique molecular identifiers were used to barcode this TCRbeta library. TCRdb re-called the PCR reads through MiXCR, storing one row per CDR3 protein. The table has about 980,000 distinct CDR3 sequences, around 30% seen once. The record originates from a study of T-cell reconstitution after alpha-beta-depleted transplantation in children. V was clipped by 4 bases and J by 4 bases; unmatched bases: 6. CDR3 length equals 14 residues. CDR1 and CDR2 (germline): SGHRS, YFSETQ. Study results and caveats: T-cell counts and diversity were attributed mostly to newly produced T cells one year after transplant. At around two months after transplant, the alpha-beta T cells were reportedly derived from several hundred expanded clones that came from non-depleted graft cells. After transplant, high TCRbeta diversity at day 60 in some patients arose from surviving recipient T cells and thymic progenitors.

The J gene is TRBJ2-5, the V gene TRBV5-1, with 8 positions matching TRBD2. The input for sequencing was PBMCs, mostly from graft donor cells, taken 360 days after TCRalphabeta/CD19-depleted stem cell transplant. This TCR derives from a boy under three years old who had a stem cell transplant for SCID, so the T cells may come from the graft donor. The CDR3 DNA reads TGCGCCAGCAGCGACGGGGGGGCCTTAGAGACCCAGTACTTC. Translation gives CASSDGGALETQYF. The complete variable domain, with remaining parts taken from reference TRBV5-1 and TRBJ2-5, reads KAGVTQTPRYLIKTRGQQVTLSCSPISGHRSVSWYQQTPGQGLQFLFEYFSETQRNKGNFPGRFSGRQFSNSRSEMNVSTLELGDSALYLCASSDGGALETQYFGPGTRLLVL.